The 18 T cell receptor beta chains presented below share a single source sample, sequenced in a study of response to subunit inactivated influenza vaccine. TCRdb independently ran MiXCR on the RT-PCR reads; one entry per CDR3 protein. The sample contains about 500,000 distinct CDR3 sequences, approximately 13% of which appear only once. Specimen: PBMCs from blood, collected about 40 days after vaccination. The source of these receptors is a man aged 50 to 59 who received an inactivated influenza vaccine.

The chain links TRBV2 to TRBJ1-1; 7 bases are a match to TRBD1. CDR3 length: 15 amino acids. Losses at the gene ends were 7 bases for V and 0 bases for J; bases not matched to a gene: 8. Germline V gene lookup returns CDR1 SNHLY and CDR2 FYNNEI. In DNA form, the CDR3 reads TGTGCCAGCAACCTCGAGGGACAGCTGAACACTGAAGCTTTCTTT. This translates into CASNLEGQLNTEAFF.

This clonotype was recorded a few times. This chain links TRBV7-9 with TRBJ2-3, with D maybe TRBD1 (6 bases). There are 14 residues in the CDR3. From germline, CDR1 is SEHNR and CDR2 FQNEAQ (reference sequence). V was pared by 8 bases and J by 2 bases, with 14 bases between. The CDR3 spells CASWGQFYTDTQYF. DNA for the CDR3: TGTGCCAGCTGGGGGCAGTTTTACACAGATACGCAGTATTTT.

The genes are TRBV7-2 and TRBJ2-7, with D perhaps matching TRBD2 (5 bases). V was shortened by 2 bases and J by 8 bases, with 10 bases between the two germline ends. Germline CDR1 reads SGHTA; CDR2 reads FQGNSA. This CDR3 is built from 12 residues. CDR3 DNA sequence: TGTGCCAGCAGCTTATTGAGGGAGAAGCAGTACTTC. Its protein product is CASSLLREKQYF.

This chain connects TRBV28 to TRBJ2-7; 9 bases agree with TRBD1. The CDR3 runs 14 residues. Germline CDR1 is MDHEN and CDR2 is SYDVKM. Trimming removed 6 bases from V and 3 bases from J; junction bases left unmatched: 6. The CDR3 loop reads CASRLGTGLYEQYF. The CDR3 coding sequence is TGTGCCAGCAGACTCGGGACAGGGCTCTACGAGCAGTACTTC.

This clonotype was picked up many times. V is TRBV9 and J is TRBJ2-5; 11 bases align to TRBD2. The germline gives CDR1 SGDLS, CDR2 YYNGEE. The V gene end was trimmed by 7 bases and the J gene end by 2 bases; junction bases not matched to a gene: 10. The CDR3 has 16 residues. The CDR3 DNA reads as TGTGCCAGCGACCCAGGACTAGCGGGTATACAAGAGACCCAGTACTTC. Protein sequence: CASDPGLAGIQETQYF.

This rearrangement joins TRBV7-9 to TRBJ2-3; 10 bases are a match to TRBD2. This CDR3 is built from 16 residues. Germline assignment: CDR1 SEHNR and CDR2 FQNEAQ (reference sequence). J lost 2 bases, V lost 2 bases, and 4 bases had no gene match. The DNA of the CDR3 is TGTGCCAGCAGCTTAATACTAGCGGGGAACACAGATACGCAGTATTTT. Protein product: CASSLILAGNTDTQYF.

This clonotype was counted between two and nine times. V is TRBV12-3 or TRBV12-4 and J is TRBJ2-5, with 9 bases that match TRBD1. V shed 6 bases, J shed 5 bases, and the junction held 16 bases outside the gene matches. The CDR3 loop spans 17 amino acids. The CDR3 spells CASRKFPPTTGGETQYF. CDR3 coding DNA: TGTGCCAGCAGGAAGTTTCCCCCTACTACAGGGGGCGAGACCCAGTACTTC.

This clonotype was seen ten or more times. The chain is built from TRBV5-1 and TRBJ2-1, with D perhaps matching TRBD1 or TRBD2 (5 bases each). The CDR3 has 14 amino acids. V lost 0 bases and J 5 bases, leaving 9 bases between the germline ends. Germline CDR1 and CDR2: SGHRS and YFSETQ. CDR3 nucleotide sequence: TGCGCCAGCAGCTTGGTTGGGGGTAACAATGAGCAGTTCTTC. This codes for CASSLVGGNNEQFF.

In this sample, this clonotype turned up a few times. The chain is built from TRBV20-1 and TRBJ1-1; possibly TRBD1 for D (5 bases). The CDR3 has 12 amino acids. Per the germline V gene, CDR1 is DFQATT and CDR2 is SNEGSKA (reference sequence). The CDR3 bases are TGCAGGGCAGAAAGGGGGAACACTGAAGCTTTCTTT. Translating gives CRAERGNTEAFF.

This clonotype has a single count. The rearrangement links TRBV2 to TRBJ1-6, with unresolved D. Germline values: CDR1 SNHLY, CDR2 FYNNEI. The V gene lost 1 base and the J gene lost 13 bases, with 8 bases spanning the gap. The CDR3 contains 12 residues. CDR3 sequence reads: CASSEELDPLHF. In DNA form, the CDR3 reads TGTGCCAGCAGTGAAGAGTTGGACCCCCTCCACTTT. Variable domain in full (rest from reference TRBV2 and TRBJ1-6): EPEVTQTPSHQVTQMGQEVILRCVPISNHLYFYWYRQILGQKVEFLVSFYNNEISEKSEIFDDQFSVERPDGSNFTLKIRSTKLEDSAMYFCASSEELDPLHFGNGTRLTVT.

This clonotype occurred a few times. The J gene is TRBJ1-5, the V gene TRBV4-1; D unresolved. V lost 0 bases and J lost 3, with 9 bases in between. The germline CDR1 and CDR2 sequences are MGHRA and YSYEKL. This CDR3 contains 15 residues. CDR3 coding DNA: TGCGCCAGCAGCCAAGAGAGAAGGGACAATCAGCCCCAGCATTTT. Protein: CASSQERRDNQPQHF.

This clonotype occurred a few times. The V call is TRBV6-5, the J call TRBJ2-7; D is possibly TRBD2 (6 bases). This CDR3 is built from 13 residues. The germline gives CDR1 MNHEY, CDR2 SVGAGI. Trimming shortened V by 2 bases and J by 6 bases, and 11 bases separated the two germline ends. CDR3 DNA: TGTGCCAGCAGTTACCCCGGGCGGGGCGAGCAGTACTTC. Encoded protein: CASSYPGRGEQYF.

This clonotype was seen a few times. This rearrangement joins TRBV29-1 to TRBJ2-7; D gene ambiguous. Germline values: CDR1 SQVTM, CDR2 ANQGSEA. CDR3 length: 13 amino acids. The V end lost 4 bases, the J end lost 3 bases, and 13 bases lay between the germline ends. The CDR3 DNA is TGCAGCGTTGGGGTGAACCGAGACTACGAGCAGTACTTC. It specifies CSVGVNRDYEQYF.

This clonotype was detected a few times. The chain joins TRBV20-1 to TRBJ1-1; D gene uncertain. The V gene's germline CDR1 is DFQATT and CDR2 SNEGSKA (reference sequence). Trimming removed 4 bases at V and 3 bases at J, with 3 bases between. The CDR3 loop spans 10 amino acids. CDR3: CSAMYTEAFF. As DNA, the CDR3 is TGCAGTGCTATGTACACTGAAGCTTTCTTT.

V gene TRBV15 combines with J gene TRBJ1-4, with unresolved D. The V gene's germline CDR1 is LNHNV and CDR2 YYDKDF (reference sequence). The CDR3 covers 15 residues. Trimming removed 0 bases from V and 3 bases from J, with 8 bases in between. The CDR3 DNA follows: TGTGCCACCAGCAGAGACCGACGGGCTAATGAAAAACTGTTTTTT. It is translated as CATSRDRRANEKLFF.

The chain couples TRBV25-1 to TRBJ2-7, with D perhaps matching TRBD1 (6 bases). The CDR3 is 15 residues long. Per the germline V gene, CDR1 is MGHDK and CDR2 is SYGVNS. Trimming stripped 0 bases from V and 7 bases from J, with 16 bases between. The CDR3 DNA sequence: TGTGCCAGCAGTGAATATCCCAAATCAAGGGGGGAGCAGTACTTC. It is translated as CASSEYPKSRGEQYF.

This chain links TRBV11-2 with TRBJ2-1; TRBD2 aligns across 8 bases. After removal of 3 bases from V and 8 bases from J, the junction contained 9 bases not matched to a gene. Germline CDR1 and CDR2: SGHAT and FQNNGV. The CDR3 length is 15 residues. Here the CDR3 reads CASSFFAGGPDEQFF. In DNA, the CDR3 is TGTGCCAGCAGCTTTTTCGCGGGGGGCCCAGATGAGCAGTTCTTC.

This chain joins TRBV7-2 and TRBJ2-5; 7 bases match TRBD2. V lost 6 bases and J lost 2; bases outside the gene matches: 9. Germline V gene sequence: CDR1 SGHTA, CDR2 FQGNSA. The CDR3 has 15 residues. CDR3 DNA sequence: TGTGCCAGCAGGAGCGGGGACCACCCTCAAGAGACCCAGTACTTC. Residues: CASRSGDHPQETQYF.